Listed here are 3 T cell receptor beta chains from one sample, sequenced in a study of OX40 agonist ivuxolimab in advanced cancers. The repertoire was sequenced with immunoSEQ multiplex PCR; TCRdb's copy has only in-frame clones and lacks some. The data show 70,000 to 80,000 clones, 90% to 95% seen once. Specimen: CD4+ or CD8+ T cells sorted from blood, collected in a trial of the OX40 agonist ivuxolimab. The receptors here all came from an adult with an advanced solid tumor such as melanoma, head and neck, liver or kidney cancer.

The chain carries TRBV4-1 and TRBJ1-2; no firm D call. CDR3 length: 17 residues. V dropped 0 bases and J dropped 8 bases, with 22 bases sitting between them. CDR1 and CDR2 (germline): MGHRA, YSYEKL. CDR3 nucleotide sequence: TGCGCCAGCAGCCAAGAGGGGAGAAACAGACCTCTCCACGGCTACACCTTC. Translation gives CASSQEGRNRPLHGYTF.

The CDR3 loop is CASSQRGQGASYEQYF. In DNA form, the CDR3 reads TGCGCCAGCAGCCAGAGAGGACAGGGGGCCTCCTACGAGCAGTACTTC. The gene calls are TRBV4-1 and TRBJ2-5; TRBD1 matches 11 bases. TRBJ2-7 matches the DNA end more closely, so the J call is doubtful. Germline V gene sequence: CDR1 MGHRA, CDR2 YSYEKL. CDR3 length: 16 amino acids.

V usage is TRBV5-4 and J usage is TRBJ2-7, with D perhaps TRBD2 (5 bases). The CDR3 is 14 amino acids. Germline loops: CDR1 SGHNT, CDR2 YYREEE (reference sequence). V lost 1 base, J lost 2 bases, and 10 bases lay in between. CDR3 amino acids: CASSLLDGAYEQYF. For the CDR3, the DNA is TGTGCCAGCAGCTTGCTAGACGGGGCCTACGAGCAGTACTTC.